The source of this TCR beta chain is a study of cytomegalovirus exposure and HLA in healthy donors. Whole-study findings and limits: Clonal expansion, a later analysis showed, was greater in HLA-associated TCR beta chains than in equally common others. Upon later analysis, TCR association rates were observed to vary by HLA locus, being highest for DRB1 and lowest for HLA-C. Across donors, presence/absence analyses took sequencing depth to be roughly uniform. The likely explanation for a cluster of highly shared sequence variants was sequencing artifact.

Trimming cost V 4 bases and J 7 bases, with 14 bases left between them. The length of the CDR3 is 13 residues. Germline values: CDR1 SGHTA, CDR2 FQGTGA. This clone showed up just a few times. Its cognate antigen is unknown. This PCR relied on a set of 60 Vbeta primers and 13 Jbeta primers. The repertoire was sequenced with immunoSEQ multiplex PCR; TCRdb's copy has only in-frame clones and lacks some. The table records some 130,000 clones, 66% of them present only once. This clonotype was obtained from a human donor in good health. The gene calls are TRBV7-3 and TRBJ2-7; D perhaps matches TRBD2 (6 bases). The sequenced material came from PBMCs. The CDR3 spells CASSSGARGEQYF. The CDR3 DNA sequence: TGTGCCAGCAGCTCCGGAGCGCGGGGAGAGCAGTACTTC.